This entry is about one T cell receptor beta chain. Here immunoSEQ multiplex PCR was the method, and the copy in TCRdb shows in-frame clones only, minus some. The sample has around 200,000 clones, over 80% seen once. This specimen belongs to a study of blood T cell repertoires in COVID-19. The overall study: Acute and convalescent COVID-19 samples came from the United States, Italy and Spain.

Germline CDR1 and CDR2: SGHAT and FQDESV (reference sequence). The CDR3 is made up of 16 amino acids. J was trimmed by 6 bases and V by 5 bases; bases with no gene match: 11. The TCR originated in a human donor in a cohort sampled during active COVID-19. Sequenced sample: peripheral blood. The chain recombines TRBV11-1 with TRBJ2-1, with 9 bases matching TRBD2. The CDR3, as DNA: TGTGCCAGCAGCATGGTAGCGGGAGCCCGCGGCAATGAGCAGTTCTTC. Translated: CASSMVAGARGNEQFF.